These T cell receptor beta chains were read from a single sample in a study of blood T cell repertoires in COVID-19. Assay used: immunoSEQ multiplex PCR; TCRdb lists only in-frame clones, some missing. The table shows some 290,000 clones, with roughly nine tenths occurring only once. Specimen: peripheral blood. Receptors originate from a woman in her 30s with COVID-19, enrolled during active disease. The CDR3 runs from the conserved cysteine through the conserved F or W. The order of the fields is clone size, J gene, V gene, D gene, CDR3 protein, CDR3 DNA. A D gene is named only where the DNA matches it firmly. Where a row states a size, it is once, few, many or the class of an expanded clone; other rows omit it.

size: NA; J: TRBJ1-2; V: TRBV19; D: NA; CDR3: CASSKSPIVDGYTF; DNA: TGTGCCAGTAGTAAATCCCCCATAGTTGATGGCTACACCTTC
size: NA; J: TRBJ2-1; V: TRBV5-1; D: NA; CDR3: CASSVQGSHYNEQFF; DNA: TGCGCCAGCAGCGTCCAGGGGTCTCACTACAATGAGCAGTTCTTC
size: NA; J: TRBJ2-5; V: TRBV7-2; D: NA; CDR3: CASRLQQGSSETQYF; DNA: TGTGCCAGCAGGCTGCAGCAGGGTTCGTCTGAGACCCAGTACTTC
size: NA; J: TRBJ2-7; V: TRBV19; D: NA; CDR3: CASSSTGSREQYF; DNA: TGTGCCAGTAGTTCCACAGGGTCCCGCGAGCAGTACTTC
size: NA; J: TRBJ2-5; V: TRBV5-1; D: TRBD1; CDR3: CASSLTGVQETQYF; DNA: TGCGCCAGCAGCTTGACAGGGGTACAAGAGACCCAGTACTTC
size: NA; J: TRBJ2-5; V: TRBV3-1/TRBV3-2; D: TRBD2; CDR3: CASSQGVLAGWETQYF; DNA: TGTGCCAGCAGCCAAGGCGTGCTAGCGGGGTGGGAGACCCAGTACTTC
size: NA; J: TRBJ2-5; V: TRBV25-1; D: TRBD2; CDR3: CASSETRGGLGETQYF; DNA: TGTGCCAGCAGTGAAACTCGCGGGGGACTGGGGGAGACCCAGTACTTC
size: few; J: TRBJ1-4; V: TRBV28; D: NA; CDR3: CASRFRSYEKLFF; DNA: TGTGCCAGCAGGTTCCGGTCTTATGAAAAACTGTTTTTT
size: NA; J: TRBJ1-5; V: TRBV28; D: TRBD1; CDR3: CATHRGLNQPQHF; DNA: TGTGCCACCCACAGGGGTCTCAATCAGCCCCAGCATTTT
size: NA; J: TRBJ2-1; V: TRBV28; D: NA; CDR3: CASSLWGTPRGEQFF; DNA: TGTGCCAGCAGTTTATGGGGGACCCCACGGGGGGAGCAGTTCTTC
size: NA; J: TRBJ1-1; V: TRBV6-5; D: TRBD1; CDR3: CASRTQGDTEAFF; DNA: TGTGCCAGCAGGACGCAGGGGGACACTGAAGCTTTCTTT
size: few; J: TRBJ2-7; V: TRBV2; D: TRBD1; CDR3: CASSARQGAYEQYF; DNA: TGTGCCAGCAGTGCCAGACAGGGAGCCTACGAGCAGTACTTC
size: NA; J: TRBJ2-2; V: TRBV4-1; D: NA; CDR3: CASSRSGAGELFF; DNA: TGCGCCAGCAGCCGAAGCGGTGCCGGGGAGCTGTTTTTT
size: NA; J: TRBJ1-5; V: TRBV19; D: NA; CDR3: CASKMTEGGNQPQHF; DNA: TGTGCCAGTAAGATGACAGAAGGGGGCAATCAGCCCCAGCATTTT
size: NA; J: TRBJ1-1; V: TRBV14; D: NA; CDR3: CASSQVEAVNTEAFF; DNA: TGTGCCAGCAGCCAAGTTGAAGCGGTTAACACTGAAGCTTTCTTT
size: NA; J: TRBJ1-3; V: TRBV6-4; D: NA; CDR3: CASRKETATSGGNTIYF; DNA: TGTGCCAGCAGGAAGGAGACAGCGACAAGTGGAGGAAACACCATATATTTT
size: NA; J: TRBJ2-1; V: TRBV10-3; D: TRBD2; CDR3: CAISEISGGAYEQFF; DNA: TGTGCCATCAGTGAGATAAGCGGGGGGGCCTATGAGCAGTTCTTC
size: few; J: TRBJ1-4; V: TRBV19; D: TRBD1; CDR3: CASSSDGTGSGGEKLFF; DNA: TGTGCCAGTAGTTCAGACGGGACAGGGTCTGGGGGTGAAAAACTGTTTTTT
size: NA; J: TRBJ1-6; V: TRBV21-1; D: NA; CDR3: CASRRTGRDSPLHF; DNA: TGTGCCAGCAGACGGACAGGGCGGGATTCACCCCTCCACTTT
size: NA; J: TRBJ1-5; V: TRBV10-2; D: NA; CDR3: CASSVQGYQPQHF; DNA: TGCGCCAGCAGTGTTCAGGGGTATCAGCCCCAGCATTTT
size: NA; J: TRBJ1-4; V: TRBV5-4; D: NA; CDR3: CASRRQDNEKLFF; DNA: TGTGCCAGCAGGCGACAGGATAATGAAAAACTGTTTTTT
size: NA; J: TRBJ2-6; V: TRBV11-2; D: NA; CDR3: CASRSPRAHGANVLTF; DNA: TGTGCCAGCAGAAGCCCCCGTGCTCATGGGGCCAACGTCCTGACTTTC
size: NA; J: TRBJ1-2; V: TRBV29-1; D: TRBD1; CDR3: CSVELRGQGNYGYTF; DNA: TGCAGCGTTGAATTAAGGGGACAGGGTAACTATGGCTACACCTTC
size: NA; J: TRBJ2-7; V: TRBV10-3; D: NA; CDR3: CAISESSDRYYEQYF; DNA: TGTGCCATCAGTGAGTCGTCCGACAGATACTACGAGCAGTACTTC
size: NA; J: TRBJ1-2; V: TRBV12-5; D: NA; CDR3: CASALTAPESYTF; DNA: TGTGCTAGTGCCCTGACCGCCCCGGAGAGCTACACCTTC
size: NA; J: TRBJ2-2; V: TRBV6-5; D: NA; CDR3: CASSSPGNTGELFF; DNA: TGTGCCAGCAGTTCCCCGGGGAACACCGGGGAGCTGTTTTTT
size: NA; J: TRBJ1-2; V: TRBV7-2; D: NA; CDR3: CASSWDTYGYTF; DNA: TGTGCCAGCAGCTGGGACACATATGGCTACACCTTC
size: NA; J: TRBJ2-1; V: TRBV2; D: NA; CDR3: CASSPVVEEGEQFF; DNA: TGTGCCAGCAGTCCGGTCGTAGAAGAGGGTGAGCAGTTCTTC